Only one count was recorded for the clone carrying this T cell receptor beta chain. The data were taken from a study of blood T cell repertoires in COVID-19. The overall study: Nucleic acid was either cDNA or gDNA, and it came from T cells, B-cell-depleted T cells, or PBMCs.

Original analysis: Reference gene primer amplification gave estimated nucleated cell counts. Some clones are missing from TCRdb's copy, which holds only in-frame ones; the method was immunoSEQ multiplex PCR. That table supplies the V and J calls and clone size; D and trimming were determined from the DNA. The table records some 250,000 clones, approximately 84% of them present only once. CDR1 and CDR2 from the germline V gene are SNHLY and FYNNEI. The CDR3 runs 16 residues. Trimming took 10 bases from V and 0 from J; bases not matched to a gene: 11. The chain carries TRBV2 and TRBJ1-1; 10 nucleotides agree with TRBD1. This TCR came from a woman in her 30s who had recovered from COVID-19. The sample comprised peripheral blood. The DNA of the CDR3 is TGTGCCAACCTCCGGGGACAGGGGCGATTGAACACTGAAGCTTTCTTT. Protein sequence: CANLRGQGRLNTEAFF. The variable domain in full, completed from reference TRBV2 and TRBJ1-1, reads EPEVTQTPSHQVTQMGQEVILRCVPISNHLYFYWYRQILGQKVEFLVSFYNNEISEKSEIFDDQFSVERPDGSNFTLKIRSTKLEDSAMYFCANLRGQGRLNTEAFFGQGTRLTVV.